This T cell receptor beta chain was retrieved from a study of neurological immune-mediated disorders. Study outcomes and limitations: HTLV-1-associated myelopathy led in TCR clonal expansion, while multiple sclerosis ranked lowest, below healthy controls. Private repertoires in all groups were suggested, as expanded clones shared no CDR3 amino acid sequences across subjects.

Synthesis of cDNA was accomplished via 5'RACE employing 10-nucleotide random UMIs. Using its own MiXCR run on the 5' RACE reads, TCRdb lists one record per CDR3 protein. The sample includes about 62,000 distinct CDR3 sequences, under 5.5% of them seen just once. Germline V gives CDR1 SGHTA, CDR2 FQGNSA. The CDR3 is made up of 14 amino acids. V trimming: 4 bases; J trimming: 6 bases; junction bases outside the gene matches: 7. This clonotype occurred a few times. The antigen remains unidentified. The gene calls are TRBV7-2 and TRBJ2-3; 7 bases fit TRBD1. This clonotype originated in a woman in her 50s with multiple sclerosis. The specimen was PBMCs. DNA for the CDR3: TGTGCCAGCAGCTCTGGAAAGGGGGCCGATACGCAGTATTTT. Protein product: CASSSGKGADTQYF.